The rows below give T cell receptor beta chains drawn from one sample of a study of blood T cells in healthy people across ages. TCRdb itself ran the 5' RACE reads through MiXCR, one entry per CDR3 protein. The repertoire holds about 1 million distinct CDR3 sequences, with 40% to 55% as singletons. Sample: blood. All receptors derive from an older woman in good health. CDR3s include the opening cysteine and the closing phenylalanine or tryptophan. A D gene is named only where the DNA matches it firmly. Not all rows give a size; the values are once, few, many and, for expanded clones, a class.

CDR3 protein: CASSVWGAYEQYF
CDR3 DNA: TGTGCCAGCAGCGTCTGGGGGGCCTACGAGCAGTACTTC
V gene: TRBV7-9
J gene: TRBJ2-7
clone size: -
CDR3 length: 13
D gene: -

CDR3 protein: CASSPVSGDYEQYF
CDR3 DNA: TGTGCCAGCTCTCCTGTTAGCGGGGACTACGAGCAGTACTTC
V gene: TRBV7-6
J gene: TRBJ2-7
clone size: -
CDR3 length: 14
D gene: TRBD2

CDR3 protein: CASRYQAGGFPDTQYF
CDR3 DNA: TGTGCCAGCAGGTATCAAGCGGGAGGTTTTCCAGATACGCAGTATTTT
V gene: TRBV28
J gene: TRBJ2-3
clone size: -
CDR3 length: 16
D gene: TRBD2

CDR3 protein: CASSSRDSPYNEQFF
CDR3 DNA: TGTGCCAGCAGCTCCCGGGACAGCCCCTACAATGAGCAGTTCTTC
V gene: TRBV7-2
J gene: TRBJ2-1
clone size: few
CDR3 length: 15
D gene: TRBD1

CDR3 protein: CASSPSGRACNEQFF
CDR3 DNA: TGTGCCAGCAGTCCGAGCGGGAGGGCTTGCAATGAGCAGTTCTTC
V gene: TRBV12-3/TRBV12-4
J gene: TRBJ2-1
clone size: -
CDR3 length: 15
D gene: TRBD2

CDR3 protein: CASSRPSGQGDSPLHF
CDR3 DNA: TGCGCCAGCAGCCGTCCGTCGGGACAGGGAGATTCACCCCTCCACTTT
V gene: TRBV5-1
J gene: TRBJ1-6
clone size: -
CDR3 length: 16
D gene: TRBD1

CDR3 protein: CSARGVAGASDTQYF
CDR3 DNA: TGCAGTGCTAGAGGTGTAGCGGGAGCGTCAGATACGCAGTATTTT
V gene: TRBV20-1
J gene: TRBJ2-3
clone size: few
CDR3 length: 15
D gene: TRBD2

CDR3 protein: CASSSPSGNTDTQYF
CDR3 DNA: TGTGCCAGCAGTTCTCCTAGCGGGAACACAGATACGCAGTATTTT
V gene: TRBV6-5
J gene: TRBJ2-3
clone size: -
CDR3 length: 15
D gene: TRBD2

CDR3 protein: CASSYTSGTDEQYF
CDR3 DNA: TGTGCCAGCAGTTACACTAGCGGAACTGACGAGCAGTACTTC
V gene: TRBV6-5
J gene: TRBJ2-7
clone size: -
CDR3 length: 14
D gene: TRBD2

CDR3 protein: CSARANNRGYEQYF
CDR3 DNA: TGCAGTGCTAGAGCGAACAACAGGGGCTACGAGCAGTACTTC
V gene: TRBV20-1
J gene: TRBJ2-7
clone size: -
CDR3 length: 14
D gene: TRBD1

CDR3 protein: CASRGFTDTQYF
CDR3 DNA: TGTGCCAGCAGGGGGTTCACAGATACGCAGTATTTT
V gene: TRBV6-1
J gene: TRBJ2-3
clone size: few
CDR3 length: 12
D gene: -

CDR3 protein: CSALGQNNEQFF
CDR3 DNA: TGCAGTGCCTTGGGACAGAACAATGAGCAGTTCTTC
V gene: TRBV20-1
J gene: TRBJ2-1
clone size: -
CDR3 length: 12
D gene: TRBD1

CDR3 protein: CASRYRGGRETQYF
CDR3 DNA: TGTGCCAGCAGGTACAGGGGCGGGAGAGAGACCCAGTACTTC
V gene: TRBV3-1
J gene: TRBJ2-5
clone size: -
CDR3 length: 14
D gene: -

CDR3 protein: CASRPTTGVIYQPQHF
CDR3 DNA: TGTGCCAGCAGGCCCACGACAGGGGTGATCTATCAGCCCCAGCATTTT
V gene: TRBV6-6
J gene: TRBJ1-5
clone size: many
CDR3 length: 16
D gene: TRBD1

CDR3 protein: CASNQGEGGRSEKLFF
CDR3 DNA: TGTGCCAGCAACCAAGGAGAAGGGGGCCGGTCTGAAAAACTGTTTTTT
V gene: TRBV4-2
J gene: TRBJ1-4
clone size: -
CDR3 length: 16
D gene: TRBD1

CDR3 protein: CASGPSGGRETQYF
CDR3 DNA: TGTGCCAGCGGCCCCTCGGGAGGGCGAGAGACCCAGTACTTC
V gene: TRBV9
J gene: TRBJ2-5
clone size: once
CDR3 length: 14
D gene: TRBD2

CDR3 protein: CASNSRYGELFF
CDR3 DNA: TGTGCCAGCAATTCGCGCTACGGGGAGCTGTTTTTT
V gene: TRBV12-3/TRBV12-4
J gene: TRBJ2-2
clone size: -
CDR3 length: 12
D gene: -

CDR3 protein: CSAPSREVTEAFF
CDR3 DNA: TGCAGTGCCCCGTCCAGGGAAGTCACTGAAGCTTTCTTT
V gene: TRBV20-1
J gene: TRBJ1-1
clone size: -
CDR3 length: 13
D gene: -

CDR3 protein: CSAAAPGGTEAFF
CDR3 DNA: TGCAGTGCCGCGGCGCCAGGGGGCACTGAAGCTTTCTTT
V gene: TRBV20-1
J gene: TRBJ1-1
clone size: -
CDR3 length: 13
D gene: TRBD1

CDR3 protein: CASSPKVMNTEAFF
CDR3 DNA: TGTGCCAGCTCACCAAAAGTCATGAACACTGAAGCTTTCTTT
V gene: TRBV18
J gene: TRBJ1-1
clone size: -
CDR3 length: 14
D gene: -

CDR3 protein: CASSLASVPTDSYEQFF
CDR3 DNA: TGCGCCAGCAGCTTGGCCTCTGTCCCCACGGATTCGTATGAGCAGTTCTTC
V gene: TRBV5-1
J gene: TRBJ2-1
clone size: -
CDR3 length: 17
D gene: -

CDR3 protein: CASSPVGRGDSPLHF
CDR3 DNA: TGTGCCAGCAGCCCGGTCGGCCGGGGCGATTCACCCCTCCACTTT
V gene: TRBV7-9
J gene: TRBJ1-6
clone size: -
CDR3 length: 15
D gene: -

CDR3 protein: CASRDTGAVAKLFF
CDR3 DNA: TGTGCCAGCAGGGATACAGGGGCCGTCGCCAAACTGTTTTTT
V gene: TRBV6-1
J gene: TRBJ1-4
clone size: -
CDR3 length: 14
D gene: TRBD1

CDR3 protein: CASSQGQGALKEAFF
CDR3 DNA: TGTGCCAGCAGCCAAGGACAGGGGGCCCTTAAGGAAGCTTTCTTT
V gene: TRBV3-1
J gene: TRBJ1-1
clone size: -
CDR3 length: 15
D gene: TRBD1

CDR3 protein: CSARDLGIAAYEQYF
CDR3 DNA: TGCAGTGCTAGAGACCTTGGGATTGCCGCCTACGAGCAGTACTTC
V gene: TRBV20-1
J gene: TRBJ2-7
clone size: -
CDR3 length: 15
D gene: -

CDR3 protein: CASSLGASDRERGYTF
CDR3 DNA: TGCGCCAGCAGCTTGGGGGCCTCGGACAGGGAAAGGGGCTACACCTTC
V gene: TRBV5-1
J gene: TRBJ1-2
clone size: once
CDR3 length: 16
D gene: TRBD1

CDR3 protein: CASSQVVGTKSYEQYF
CDR3 DNA: TGTGCCAGCAGCCAAGTTGTGGGTACAAAGTCCTACGAGCAGTACTTC
V gene: TRBV3-1
J gene: TRBJ2-7
clone size: -
CDR3 length: 16
D gene: -

CDR3 protein: CASYLAARTDTQYF
CDR3 DNA: TGTGCCAGCTACCTAGCGGCACGCACAGATACGCAGTATTTT
V gene: TRBV12-3/TRBV12-4
J gene: TRBJ2-3
clone size: few
CDR3 length: 14
D gene: TRBD2

CDR3 protein: CSAKRPGQNCEQYF
CDR3 DNA: TGCAGTGCTAAACGCCCGGGACAGAACTGCGAGCAGTACTTC
V gene: TRBV20-1
J gene: TRBJ2-7
clone size: -
CDR3 length: 14
D gene: TRBD1

CDR3 protein: CSVSGTGAYEQYF
CDR3 DNA: TGCAGCGTTTCCGGGACAGGGGCCTACGAGCAGTACTTC
V gene: TRBV29-1
J gene: TRBJ2-7
clone size: few
CDR3 length: 13
D gene: TRBD1

CDR3 protein: CASSVGLISYEQYF
CDR3 DNA: TGTGCCAGCAGTGTCGGTCTGATCTCCTACGAGCAGTACTTC
V gene: TRBV12-3/TRBV12-4
J gene: TRBJ2-7
clone size: -
CDR3 length: 14
D gene: -

CDR3 protein: CASSQDLVVGEQFF
CDR3 DNA: TGCGCCAGCAGCCAAGATTTAGTAGTAGGTGAGCAGTTCTTC
V gene: TRBV4-1
J gene: TRBJ2-1
clone size: -
CDR3 length: 14
D gene: -

CDR3 protein: CASSNVQLAGGQYEQYF
CDR3 DNA: TGTGCCAGCAGTAACGTCCAACTAGCGGGAGGGCAGTACGAGCAGTACTTC
V gene: TRBV12-3/TRBV12-4
J gene: TRBJ2-7
clone size: -
CDR3 length: 17
D gene: TRBD2

CDR3 protein: CAISESWFQARYEQYF
CDR3 DNA: TGTGCCATCAGTGAGTCGTGGTTTCAGGCAAGGTACGAGCAGTACTTC
V gene: TRBV10-3
J gene: TRBJ2-7
clone size: many
CDR3 length: 16
D gene: -

CDR3 protein: CASSTTGGGSPLHF
CDR3 DNA: TGTGCCAGCAGTACGACAGGGGGCGGTTCACCCCTCCACTTT
V gene: TRBV12-3/TRBV12-4
J gene: TRBJ1-6
clone size: -
CDR3 length: 14
D gene: TRBD1

CDR3 protein: CSARQQGNPYNEQFF
CDR3 DNA: TGCAGTGCTAGACAACAGGGTAATCCCTACAATGAGCAGTTCTTC
V gene: TRBV20-1
J gene: TRBJ2-1
clone size: -
CDR3 length: 15
D gene: -

CDR3 protein: CSVRDREGRAYEQYF
CDR3 DNA: TGCAGTGTTAGAGATCGAGAAGGCAGGGCCTACGAGCAGTACTTC
V gene: TRBV20-1
J gene: TRBJ2-7
clone size: -
CDR3 length: 15
D gene: -

CDR3 protein: CASSLDSGSLCQQFF
CDR3 DNA: TGCGCCAGCAGCTTGGATAGCGGGAGCCTTTGTCAGCAGTTCTTC
V gene: TRBV5-1
J gene: TRBJ2-1
clone size: -
CDR3 length: 15
D gene: TRBD2

CDR3 protein: CASSLRDRDEQFF
CDR3 DNA: TGTGCCAGCAGCTTACGGGACAGGGATGAGCAGTTCTTC
V gene: TRBV7-9
J gene: TRBJ2-1
clone size: few
CDR3 length: 13
D gene: TRBD1

CDR3 protein: CSVVSRGTEAFF
CDR3 DNA: TGCAGTGTAGTGAGTCGAGGGACTGAAGCTTTCTTT
V gene: TRBV20-1
J gene: TRBJ1-1
clone size: -
CDR3 length: 12
D gene: -

CDR3 protein: CSAGPGPNEQFF
CDR3 DNA: TGCAGTGCTGGGCCCGGCCCCAATGAGCAGTTCTTC
V gene: TRBV20-1
J gene: TRBJ2-1
clone size: few
CDR3 length: 12
D gene: -

CDR3 protein: CASSRADRGKQYF
CDR3 DNA: TGTGCCAGCAGTCGCGCGGACAGGGGCAAGCAGTATTTT
V gene: TRBV27
J gene: TRBJ2-3
clone size: -
CDR3 length: 13
D gene: TRBD1

CDR3 protein: CASSDQTSSASHEQYF
CDR3 DNA: TGTGCCAGCAGTGACCAAACTAGCTCCGCCAGCCACGAGCAGTACTTC
V gene: TRBV2
J gene: TRBJ2-7
clone size: once
CDR3 length: 16
D gene: -

CDR3 protein: CSVKDPLKSSYNEQFF
CDR3 DNA: TGCAGCGTTAAAGATCCCCTCAAAAGCTCCTACAATGAGCAGTTCTTC
V gene: TRBV29-1
J gene: TRBJ2-1
clone size: -
CDR3 length: 16
D gene: -

CDR3 protein: CASSHGRGSTDTQYF
CDR3 DNA: TGTGCCAGCAGTCACGGGCGGGGAAGCACAGATACGCAGTATTTT
V gene: TRBV6-6
J gene: TRBJ2-3
clone size: -
CDR3 length: 15
D gene: -

CDR3 protein: CASKQGGFLDEQFF
CDR3 DNA: TGTGCCAGCAAACAGGGAGGGTTCCTGGATGAGCAGTTCTTC
V gene: TRBV3-1
J gene: TRBJ2-1
clone size: -
CDR3 length: 14
D gene: -

CDR3 protein: CSTSQPGLAMNEQYF
CDR3 DNA: TGCAGTACTAGTCAACCGGGACTAGCGATGAACGAGCAGTACTTC
V gene: TRBV20-1
J gene: TRBJ2-7
clone size: -
CDR3 length: 15
D gene: TRBD2

CDR3 protein: CAIQDNEQFF
CDR3 DNA: TGTGCCATACAGGACAATGAGCAGTTCTTC
V gene: TRBV2
J gene: TRBJ2-1
clone size: -
CDR3 length: 10
D gene: -